Listed below are T cell receptor beta chains from one sample, sequenced in a study of T cell changes during pregnancy in multiple sclerosis. The method was immunoSEQ multiplex PCR; TCRdb's version includes in-frame clones alone and lacks a portion of them. Of about 32,000 clones in the sample, more than 70% were seen once. Here the sequenced sample was CD8+ T cells from peripheral blood mononuclear cells, taken in the first trimester of pregnancy. These receptors originate from a female donor with multiple sclerosis, enrolled in a pregnancy study. The CDR3 runs from the conserved cysteine through the conserved F or W. The D gene is left open where the match is weak. The size entry is marked missing in some rows and otherwise reads once, few, many or a size class.

cdr3_aa: CASSWTGGTGELFF
cdr3_nt: TGTGCCAGCAGCTGGACAGGCGGTACCGGGGAGCTGTTTTTT
clone_size: .
v_call: TRBV9
j_call: TRBJ2-2
d_call: TRBD1

cdr3_aa: CATSRSNEQFF
cdr3_nt: TGTGCCACCAGCAGATCGAATGAGCAGTTCTTC
clone_size: once
v_call: TRBV15
j_call: TRBJ2-1
d_call: .

cdr3_aa: CASSESFVYTGGSFGELFF
cdr3_nt: TGTGCCAGCAGTGAATCATTTGTCTATACGGGGGGCTCCTTCGGGGAGCTGTTTTTT
clone_size: .
v_call: TRBV6-1
j_call: TRBJ2-2
d_call: .

cdr3_aa: CASSSRDFNVLTF
cdr3_nt: TGCGCCAGCAGCTCCCGGGACTTCAACGTCCTGACTTTC
clone_size: .
v_call: TRBV4-1
j_call: TRBJ2-6
d_call: .

cdr3_aa: CASSETWTSGSVDTQYF
cdr3_nt: TGTGCCAGCAGCGAGACTTGGACTAGCGGGAGTGTAGATACGCAGTATTTT
clone_size: .
v_call: TRBV7-2
j_call: TRBJ2-3
d_call: TRBD2

cdr3_aa: CASSSNRFTAYGYTF
cdr3_nt: TGTGCCAGCAGCTCAAACAGGTTCACAGCCTATGGCTACACCTTC
clone_size: once
v_call: TRBV7-2
j_call: TRBJ1-2
d_call: .

cdr3_aa: CASSIGLAVVEQFF
cdr3_nt: TGTGCCAGTAGTATAGGACTAGCGGTAGTTGAGCAGTTCTTC
clone_size: .
v_call: TRBV19
j_call: TRBJ2-1
d_call: TRBD2

cdr3_aa: CSAVRTSGSTDEQFF
cdr3_nt: TGCAGCGCAGTACGGACTAGCGGGAGTACCGATGAGCAGTTCTTC
clone_size: .
v_call: TRBV29-1
j_call: TRBJ2-1
d_call: TRBD2

cdr3_aa: CASSPSSGVYNEQFF
cdr3_nt: TGTGCCAGCAGCCCTTCTAGCGGGGTATACAATGAGCAGTTCTTC
clone_size: .
v_call: TRBV7-9
j_call: TRBJ2-1
d_call: TRBD2

cdr3_aa: CASSLVGARGYTF
cdr3_nt: TGTGCCAGCAGTTTAGTGGGGGCGCGAGGCTACACCTTC
clone_size: .
v_call: TRBV27
j_call: TRBJ1-2
d_call: .

cdr3_aa: CASRRRGQDYEQYF
cdr3_nt: TGTGCCAGCAGAAGGAGGGGCCAAGACTACGAGCAGTACTTC
clone_size: .
v_call: TRBV27
j_call: TRBJ2-7
d_call: .

cdr3_aa: CASIGRGNQPQHF
cdr3_nt: TGTGCCAGCATCGGCAGGGGCAATCAGCCCCAGCATTTT
clone_size: .
v_call: TRBV2
j_call: TRBJ1-5
d_call: .

cdr3_aa: CASSQLPGSGGYEQYF
cdr3_nt: TGCGCCAGCAGCCAACTCCCTGGTAGCGGGGGATACGAGCAGTACTTC
clone_size: .
v_call: TRBV4-1
j_call: TRBJ2-7
d_call: TRBD2

cdr3_aa: CASSLSSGSLETQYF
cdr3_nt: TGTGCCAGCAGTTTAAGTAGCGGGAGCTTGGAGACCCAGTACTTC
clone_size: .
v_call: TRBV27
j_call: TRBJ2-5
d_call: TRBD2

cdr3_aa: CASSLAPYGLVVISYEQYF
cdr3_nt: TGTGCCAGCAGCTTAGCTCCGTATGGACTAGTGGTGATCTCCTACGAGCAGTACTTC
clone_size: once
v_call: TRBV11-2
j_call: TRBJ2-7
d_call: TRBD2

cdr3_aa: CASSSGGAAGNTIYF
cdr3_nt: TGTGCCAGCAGCTCAGGGGGCGCCGCTGGAAACACCATATATTTT
clone_size: .
v_call: TRBV7-9
j_call: TRBJ1-3
d_call: TRBD1

cdr3_aa: CASSLLRRGQRRNTEAFF
cdr3_nt: TGCGCCAGCAGCTTGTTACGTCGGGGACAACGACGAAACACTGAAGCTTTCTTT
clone_size: .
v_call: TRBV5-1
j_call: TRBJ1-1
d_call: .

cdr3_aa: CASSPGQGFYEQYF
cdr3_nt: TGTGCCAGCTCACCCGGACAGGGGTTCTACGAGCAGTACTTC
clone_size: .
v_call: TRBV18
j_call: TRBJ2-7
d_call: TRBD1

cdr3_aa: CASSREGREGDEQYF
cdr3_nt: TGCGCCAGCAGCCGGGAGGGCCGGGAGGGCGACGAGCAGTACTTC
clone_size: .
v_call: TRBV4-1
j_call: TRBJ2-7
d_call: TRBD2

cdr3_aa: CASRRTSGGTDTQYF
cdr3_nt: TGTGCCAGCAGAAGGACTAGCGGGGGTACAGATACGCAGTATTTT
clone_size: .
v_call: TRBV9
j_call: TRBJ2-3
d_call: TRBD2

cdr3_aa: CASSTGTGGTEQYF
cdr3_nt: TGTGCCAGCAGCACGGGGACAGGGGGCACCGAGCAGTACTTC
clone_size: .
v_call: TRBV13
j_call: TRBJ2-7
d_call: TRBD1

cdr3_aa: CASSFNSGANVLTF
cdr3_nt: TGCGCCAGCAGCTTCAACTCTGGGGCCAACGTCCTGACTTTC
clone_size: .
v_call: TRBV4-1
j_call: TRBJ2-6
d_call: .

cdr3_aa: CASSQARDGAYEQYF
cdr3_nt: TGCGCCAGCAGCCAAGCGCGAGACGGAGCCTACGAGCAGTACTTC
clone_size: .
v_call: TRBV4-3
j_call: TRBJ2-7
d_call: .

cdr3_aa: CASRSWTSSGNEQFF
cdr3_nt: TGTGCCAGCAGAAGCTGGACTAGTTCGGGGAATGAGCAGTTCTTC
clone_size: .
v_call: TRBV6-1
j_call: TRBJ2-1
d_call: TRBD2

cdr3_aa: CASSHGTGAYEQYF
cdr3_nt: TGTGCCAGTAGCCACGGGACAGGGGCCTACGAGCAGTACTTC
clone_size: .
v_call: TRBV19
j_call: TRBJ2-7
d_call: TRBD1

cdr3_aa: CASTRSGFEQYF
cdr3_nt: TGTGCCAGCACGCGGTCGGGGTTCGAGCAGTACTTC
clone_size: .
v_call: TRBV7-9
j_call: TRBJ2-7
d_call: .

cdr3_aa: CASSPGQGFGYTF
cdr3_nt: TGTGCCAGCTCACCGGGACAAGGGTTCGGCTACACCTTC
clone_size: .
v_call: TRBV18
j_call: TRBJ1-2
d_call: .

cdr3_aa: CASSQVGGYTDTQYF
cdr3_nt: TGCGCCAGCAGCCAAGTGGGCGGGTACACAGATACGCAGTATTTT
clone_size: .
v_call: TRBV4-1
j_call: TRBJ2-3
d_call: .

cdr3_aa: CASSLLAGGYNEQFF
cdr3_nt: TGTGCCAGCAGCTTATTAGCGGGAGGGTACAATGAGCAGTTCTTC
clone_size: .
v_call: TRBV7-6
j_call: TRBJ2-1
d_call: TRBD2

cdr3_aa: CASSLLTRSTDTQYF
cdr3_nt: TGTGCCAGCAGCTTATTAACCAGGAGCACAGATACGCAGTATTTT
clone_size: .
v_call: TRBV13
j_call: TRBJ2-3
d_call: .

cdr3_aa: CASSLGGLSYNEQFF
cdr3_nt: TGTGCCAGCAGCCTGGGGGGACTCTCCTACAATGAGCAGTTCTTC
clone_size: .
v_call: TRBV7-9
j_call: TRBJ2-1
d_call: .

cdr3_aa: CASSLVALASSYNEQFF
cdr3_nt: TGTGCCAGCAGCTTAGTAGCGCTAGCGAGCTCCTACAATGAGCAGTTCTTC
clone_size: .
v_call: TRBV7-2
j_call: TRBJ2-1
d_call: .

cdr3_aa: CASTESGTPYNEQFF
cdr3_nt: TGTGCCAGCACTGAGTCAGGGACACCCTACAATGAGCAGTTCTTC
clone_size: .
v_call: TRBV27
j_call: TRBJ2-1
d_call: .

cdr3_aa: CASSHWGEDTEAFF
cdr3_nt: TGTGCCAGCAGCCATTGGGGGGAAGACACTGAAGCTTTCTTT
clone_size: .
v_call: TRBV14
j_call: TRBJ1-1
d_call: .

cdr3_aa: CASSLSYRNGNTIYF
cdr3_nt: TGTGCCAGCAGTTTATCCTACAGAAATGGAAACACCATATATTTT
clone_size: .
v_call: TRBV27
j_call: TRBJ1-3
d_call: .

cdr3_aa: CASSPDGREVFYNEQFF
cdr3_nt: TGTGCCAGCAGCCCGGACGGGCGGGAGGTCTTCTACAATGAGCAGTTCTTC
clone_size: .
v_call: TRBV9
j_call: TRBJ2-1
d_call: TRBD2

cdr3_aa: CASSLGGAQYF
cdr3_nt: TGTGCCAGCAGCTTGGGGGGGGCCCAGTACTTC
clone_size: .
v_call: TRBV5-6
j_call: TRBJ2-5
d_call: .

cdr3_aa: CASSLIRGYEQYF
cdr3_nt: TGTGCCAGCAGCTTAATTCGGGGCTACGAGCAGTACTTC
clone_size: .
v_call: TRBV7-6
j_call: TRBJ2-7
d_call: .

cdr3_aa: CASSPQVGRNAEAFF
cdr3_nt: TGTGCCAGCAGCCCCCAGGTTGGGAGGAACGCTGAAGCTTTCTTT
clone_size: .
v_call: TRBV9
j_call: TRBJ1-1
d_call: .

cdr3_aa: CASSQRGTSGYNEQFF
cdr3_nt: TGTGCCAGCAGCCAAAGAGGGACTAGCGGATACAATGAGCAGTTCTTC
clone_size: .
v_call: TRBV4-2
j_call: TRBJ2-1
d_call: TRBD2

cdr3_aa: CASRPLQGIHGYTF
cdr3_nt: TGTGCCAGCAGACCCCTCCAGGGAATTCACGGCTACACCTTC
clone_size: .
v_call: TRBV28
j_call: TRBJ1-2
d_call: .

cdr3_aa: CASRTLAEETQYF
cdr3_nt: TGTGCCAGCAGAACCCTAGCGGAAGAGACCCAGTACTTC
clone_size: .
v_call: TRBV2
j_call: TRBJ2-5
d_call: TRBD2

cdr3_aa: CASSAAGETAYEQYF
cdr3_nt: TGTGCCAGCAGCGCAGCGGGAGAGACCGCCTACGAGCAGTACTTC
clone_size: once
v_call: TRBV9
j_call: TRBJ2-7
d_call: TRBD2

cdr3_aa: CASSRAGGSSYEQYF
cdr3_nt: TGTGCCAGCAGCCGAGCGGGGGGGAGCTCCTACGAGCAGTACTTC
clone_size: .
v_call: TRBV14
j_call: TRBJ2-7
d_call: TRBD2

cdr3_aa: CASSLSVTGTFGGYTF
cdr3_nt: TGTGCCAGCAGTTTATCGGTGACCGGGACATTTGGTGGCTACACCTTC
clone_size: .
v_call: TRBV27
j_call: TRBJ1-2
d_call: .

cdr3_aa: CATSSHQGPYGTDTQYF
cdr3_nt: TGTGCCACCAGCAGTCATCAGGGTCCCTACGGCACAGATACGCAGTATTTT
clone_size: .
v_call: TRBV15
j_call: TRBJ2-3
d_call: .

cdr3_aa: CASRAGVLGSYEQYF
cdr3_nt: TGTGCCAGCAGGGCCGGGGTCTTGGGCTCCTACGAGCAGTACTTC
clone_size: .
v_call: TRBV6-6
j_call: TRBJ2-7
d_call: .

cdr3_aa: CASSVSGRTEAFF
cdr3_nt: TGTGCCAGCAGCGTCTCAGGGAGGACTGAAGCTTTCTTT
clone_size: few
v_call: TRBV9
j_call: TRBJ1-1
d_call: .

cdr3_aa: CASSRDTGLANSPLHF
cdr3_nt: TGTGCCAGCAGCCGGGACACTGGGCTCGCCAATTCACCCCTCCACTTT
clone_size: once
v_call: TRBV7-2
j_call: TRBJ1-6
d_call: .

cdr3_aa: CTSSQELAELTGELFF
cdr3_nt: TGCACCAGCAGCCAAGAACTAGCGGAGTTGACCGGGGAGCTGTTTTTT
clone_size: .
v_call: TRBV1
j_call: TRBJ2-2
d_call: .

cdr3_aa: CASSQDYQINYGYTF
cdr3_nt: TGCGCCAGCAGCCAAGATTATCAGATAAACTATGGCTACACCTTC
clone_size: .
v_call: TRBV4-1
j_call: TRBJ1-2
d_call: .

cdr3_aa: CASSPTMETQYF
cdr3_nt: TGTGCCAGCAGCCCTACTATGGAGACCCAGTACTTC
clone_size: .
v_call: TRBV11-1
j_call: TRBJ2-5
d_call: .

cdr3_aa: CASSFLQGETQYF
cdr3_nt: TGTGCCAGCAGTTTTCTACAGGGAGAGACCCAGTACTTC
clone_size: .
v_call: TRBV27
j_call: TRBJ2-5
d_call: .